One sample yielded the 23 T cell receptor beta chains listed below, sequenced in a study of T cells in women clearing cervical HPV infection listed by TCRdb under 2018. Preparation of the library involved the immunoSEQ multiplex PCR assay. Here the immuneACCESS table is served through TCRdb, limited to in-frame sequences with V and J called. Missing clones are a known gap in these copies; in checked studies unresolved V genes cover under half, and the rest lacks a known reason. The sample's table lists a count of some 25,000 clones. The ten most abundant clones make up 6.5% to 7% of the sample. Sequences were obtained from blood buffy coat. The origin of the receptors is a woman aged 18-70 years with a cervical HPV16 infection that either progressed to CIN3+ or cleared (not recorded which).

The covered CDR3 bases are TGCAGTGGGGGGCAGGGGAATCAGCCG. Translating gives CSGGQGNQP. The whole CDR3 sequence reads CSGGQGNQPQYF. The genes are TRBV20-1 and TRBJ2-3, with a tentative D call TRBD1 (6 bases). The read ends 3 residues early relative to the CDR3; the germline J gene fills the gap. The length of the CDR3 is 12 residues. The germline gives CDR1 DFQATT, CDR2 SNEGSKA (reference sequence).

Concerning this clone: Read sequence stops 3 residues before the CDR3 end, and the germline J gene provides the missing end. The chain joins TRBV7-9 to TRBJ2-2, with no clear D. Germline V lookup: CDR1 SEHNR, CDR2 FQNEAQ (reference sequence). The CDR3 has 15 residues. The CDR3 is CASSLNPGTNEKLFF. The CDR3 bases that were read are TGTGCCAGCAGCCTAAACCCCGGCACTAATGAAAAG.

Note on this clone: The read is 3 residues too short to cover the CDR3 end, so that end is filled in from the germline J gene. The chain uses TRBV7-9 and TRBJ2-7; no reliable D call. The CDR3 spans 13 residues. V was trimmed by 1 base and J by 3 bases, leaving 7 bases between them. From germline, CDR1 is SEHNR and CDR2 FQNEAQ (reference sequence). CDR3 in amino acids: CASSLGAGYEQYF. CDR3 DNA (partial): TGTGCCAGCAGCTTAGGAGCTGGCTACGAG.

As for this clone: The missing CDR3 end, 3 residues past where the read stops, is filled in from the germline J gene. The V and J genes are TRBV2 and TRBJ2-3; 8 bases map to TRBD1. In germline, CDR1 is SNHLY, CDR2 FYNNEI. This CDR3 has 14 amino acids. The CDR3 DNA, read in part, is TGTGCCAGCGGACAGGGCGACGTCGGTCAGCCG. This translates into CASGQGDVGQP. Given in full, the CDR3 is CASGQGDVGQPQYF.

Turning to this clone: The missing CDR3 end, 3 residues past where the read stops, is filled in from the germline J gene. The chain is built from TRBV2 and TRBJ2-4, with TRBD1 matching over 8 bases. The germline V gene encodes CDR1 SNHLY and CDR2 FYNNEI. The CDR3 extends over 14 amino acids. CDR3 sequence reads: CASRAGTGNYGQYF. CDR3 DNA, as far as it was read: TGTGCCAGCAGGGCCGGGACAGGCAACTATGGT.

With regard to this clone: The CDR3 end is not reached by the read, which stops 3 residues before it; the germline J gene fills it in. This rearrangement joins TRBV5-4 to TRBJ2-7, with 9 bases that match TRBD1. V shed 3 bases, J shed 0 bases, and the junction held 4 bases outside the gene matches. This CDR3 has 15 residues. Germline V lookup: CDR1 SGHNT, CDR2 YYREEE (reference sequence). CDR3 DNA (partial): TGTGCCAGCAGCTGGGGACAGGGCACCTCCTACGAG. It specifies CASSWGQGTSYE. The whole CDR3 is CASSWGQGTSYEQYF.

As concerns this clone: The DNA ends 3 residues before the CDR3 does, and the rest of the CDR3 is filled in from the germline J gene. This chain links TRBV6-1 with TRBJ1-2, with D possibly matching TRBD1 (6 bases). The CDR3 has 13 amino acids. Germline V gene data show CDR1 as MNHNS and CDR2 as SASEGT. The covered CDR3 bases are TGTGCCAGCAGTGTATGGGGGCCAGACGAC. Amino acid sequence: CASSVWGPDD. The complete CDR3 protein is CASSVWGPDDYTF.

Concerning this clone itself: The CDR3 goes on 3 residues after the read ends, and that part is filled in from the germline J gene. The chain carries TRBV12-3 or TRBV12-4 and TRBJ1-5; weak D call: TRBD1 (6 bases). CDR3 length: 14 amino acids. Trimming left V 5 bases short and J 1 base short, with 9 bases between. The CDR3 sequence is CASSQGLSNQPQHF. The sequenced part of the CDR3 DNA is TGTGCCAGCAGTCAGGGGTTAAGCAATCAGCCC.

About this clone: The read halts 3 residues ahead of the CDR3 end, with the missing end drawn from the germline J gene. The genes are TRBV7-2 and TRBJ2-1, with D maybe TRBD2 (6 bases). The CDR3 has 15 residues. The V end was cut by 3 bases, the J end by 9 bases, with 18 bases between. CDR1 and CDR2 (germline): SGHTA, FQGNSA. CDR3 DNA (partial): TGTGCCAGCAGCTTGAGCCGGAGGGCCTTGATTGAG. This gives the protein CASSLSRRALIE. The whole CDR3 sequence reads CASSLSRRALIEQFF.

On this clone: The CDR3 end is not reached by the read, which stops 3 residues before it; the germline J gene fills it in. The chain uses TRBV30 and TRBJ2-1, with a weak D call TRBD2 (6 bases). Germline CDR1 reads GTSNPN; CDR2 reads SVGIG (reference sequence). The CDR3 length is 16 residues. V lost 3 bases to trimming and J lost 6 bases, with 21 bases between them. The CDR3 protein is CAWRANLAWGFNEQFF. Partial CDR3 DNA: TGTGCCTGGAGGGCAAATCTAGCGTGGGGGTTCAATGAG.

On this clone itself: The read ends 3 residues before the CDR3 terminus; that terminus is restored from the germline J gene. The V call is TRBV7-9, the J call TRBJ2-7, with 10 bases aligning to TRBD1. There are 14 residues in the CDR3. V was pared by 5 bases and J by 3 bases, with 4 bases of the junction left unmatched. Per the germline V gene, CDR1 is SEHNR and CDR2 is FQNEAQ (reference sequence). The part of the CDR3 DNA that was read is TGTGCCAGCAGCATGGGACAGGGGTTCTACGAG. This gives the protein CASSMGQGFYE. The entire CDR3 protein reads CASSMGQGFYEQYF.

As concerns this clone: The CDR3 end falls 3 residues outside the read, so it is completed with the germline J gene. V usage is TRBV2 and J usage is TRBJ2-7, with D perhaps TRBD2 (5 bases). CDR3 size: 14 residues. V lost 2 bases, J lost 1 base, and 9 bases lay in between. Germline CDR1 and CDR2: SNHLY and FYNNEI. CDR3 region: CASSELGGSYEQYF. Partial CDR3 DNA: TGTGCCAGCAGTGAACTTGGCGGGTCCTACGAG.

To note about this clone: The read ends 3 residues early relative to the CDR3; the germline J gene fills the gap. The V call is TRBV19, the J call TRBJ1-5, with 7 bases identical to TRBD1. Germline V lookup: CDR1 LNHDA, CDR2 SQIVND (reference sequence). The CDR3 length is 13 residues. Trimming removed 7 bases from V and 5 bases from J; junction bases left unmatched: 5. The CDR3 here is CASKRDRDQPQHF. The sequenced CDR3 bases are TGTGCCAGTAAAAGGGACAGAGATCAGCCC.

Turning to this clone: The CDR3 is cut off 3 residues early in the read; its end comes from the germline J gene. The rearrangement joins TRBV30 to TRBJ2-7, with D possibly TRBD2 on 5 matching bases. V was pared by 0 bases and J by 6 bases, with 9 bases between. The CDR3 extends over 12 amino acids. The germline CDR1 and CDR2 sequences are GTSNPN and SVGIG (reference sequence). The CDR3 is CAWSVAGVEQYF. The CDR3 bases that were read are TGTGCCTGGAGTGTAGCCGGGGTCGAG. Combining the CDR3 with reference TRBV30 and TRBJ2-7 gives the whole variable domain SQTIHQWPATLVQPVGSPLSLECTVEGTSNPNLYWYRQAAGRGLQLLFYSVGIGQISSEVPQNLSASRPQDRQFILSSKKLLLSDSGFYLCAWSVAGVEQYFGPGTRLTVT.

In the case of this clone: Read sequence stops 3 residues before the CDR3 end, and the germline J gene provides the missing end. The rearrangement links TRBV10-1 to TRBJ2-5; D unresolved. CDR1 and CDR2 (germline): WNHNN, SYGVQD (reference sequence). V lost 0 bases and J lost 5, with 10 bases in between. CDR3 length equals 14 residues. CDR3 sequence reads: CASSESTARETQYF. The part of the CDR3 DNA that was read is TGCGCCAGCAGTGAGTCAACGGCGCGGGAGACC.

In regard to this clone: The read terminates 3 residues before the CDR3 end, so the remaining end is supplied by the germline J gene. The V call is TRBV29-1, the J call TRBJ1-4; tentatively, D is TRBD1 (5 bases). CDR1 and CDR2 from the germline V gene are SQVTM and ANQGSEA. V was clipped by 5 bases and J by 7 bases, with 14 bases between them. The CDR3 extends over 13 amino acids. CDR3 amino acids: CSVTRRGGEKLFF. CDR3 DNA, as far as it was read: TGCAGCGTTACAAGAAGGGGAGGTGAAAAA. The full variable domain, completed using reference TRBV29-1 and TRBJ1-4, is SAVISQKPSRDICQRGTSLTIQCQVDSQVTMMFWYRQQPGQSLTLIATANQGSEATYESGFVIDKFPISRPNLTFSTLTVSNMSPEDSSIYLCSVTRRGGEKLFFGSGTQLSVL.

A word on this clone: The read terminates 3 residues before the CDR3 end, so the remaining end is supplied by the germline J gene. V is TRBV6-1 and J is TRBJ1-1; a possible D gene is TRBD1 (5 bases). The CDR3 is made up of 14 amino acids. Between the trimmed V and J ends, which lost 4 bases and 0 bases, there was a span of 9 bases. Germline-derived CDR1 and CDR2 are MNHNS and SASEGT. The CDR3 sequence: CASSGQRMNTEAFF. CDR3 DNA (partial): TGTGCCAGCAGTGGACAGAGGATGAACACTGAA.

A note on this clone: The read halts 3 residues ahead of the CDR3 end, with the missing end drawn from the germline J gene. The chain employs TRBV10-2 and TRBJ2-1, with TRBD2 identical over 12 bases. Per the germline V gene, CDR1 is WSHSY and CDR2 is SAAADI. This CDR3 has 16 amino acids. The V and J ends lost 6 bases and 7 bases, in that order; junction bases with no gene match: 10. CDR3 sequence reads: CASRDSLAGGFNEQFF. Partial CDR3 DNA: TGCGCCAGCAGGGACAGCCTAGCGGGAGGGTTTAATGAG.

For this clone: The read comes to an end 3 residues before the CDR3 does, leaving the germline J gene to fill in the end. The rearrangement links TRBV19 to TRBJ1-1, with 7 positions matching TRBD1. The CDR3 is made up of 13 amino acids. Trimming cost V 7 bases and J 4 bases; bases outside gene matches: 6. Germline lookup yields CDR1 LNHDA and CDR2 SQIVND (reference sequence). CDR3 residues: CASMRGQLTEAFF. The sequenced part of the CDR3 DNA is TGTGCCAGTATGAGGGGACAGCTCACTGAA.

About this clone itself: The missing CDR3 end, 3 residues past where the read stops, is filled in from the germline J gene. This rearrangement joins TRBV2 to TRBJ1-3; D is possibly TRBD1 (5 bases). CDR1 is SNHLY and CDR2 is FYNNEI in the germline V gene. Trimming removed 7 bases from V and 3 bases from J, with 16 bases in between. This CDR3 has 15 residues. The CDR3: CASTYTEGIGNTIYF. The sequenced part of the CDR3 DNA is TGTGCCAGCACGTACACGGAGGGGATTGGAAACACC.

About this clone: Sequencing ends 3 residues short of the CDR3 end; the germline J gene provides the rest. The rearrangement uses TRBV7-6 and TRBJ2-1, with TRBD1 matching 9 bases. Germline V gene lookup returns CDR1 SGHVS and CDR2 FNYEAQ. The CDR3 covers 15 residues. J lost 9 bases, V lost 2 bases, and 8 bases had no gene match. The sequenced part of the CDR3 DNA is TGTGCCAGCAGCTTAAGTGACAGGGGGGTCGCTGAG. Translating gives CASSLSDRGVAE. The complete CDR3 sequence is CASSLSDRGVAEQFF.

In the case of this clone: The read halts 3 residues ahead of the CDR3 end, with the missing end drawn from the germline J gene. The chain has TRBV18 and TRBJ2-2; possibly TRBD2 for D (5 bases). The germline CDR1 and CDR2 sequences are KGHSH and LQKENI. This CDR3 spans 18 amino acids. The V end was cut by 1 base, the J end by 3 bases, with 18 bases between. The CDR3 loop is CASSPLVLAPSDTGELFF. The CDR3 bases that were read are TGTGCCAGCTCACCACTCGTCCTAGCACCTTCGGACACCGGGGAG.

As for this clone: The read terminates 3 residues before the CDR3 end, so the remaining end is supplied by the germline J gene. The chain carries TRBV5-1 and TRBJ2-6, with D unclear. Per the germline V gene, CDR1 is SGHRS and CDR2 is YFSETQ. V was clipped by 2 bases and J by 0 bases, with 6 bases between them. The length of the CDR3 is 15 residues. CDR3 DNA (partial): TGCGCCAGCAGCTTCGGCGGCTCTGGGGCCAACGTC. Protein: CASSFGGSGANV. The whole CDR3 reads CASSFGGSGANVLTF.